Reported below is one T cell receptor (beta chain). Its antigen is still unknown. These data belong to a study of T cell responses to AZD1222 COVID-19 vaccine. Only in-frame clones appear in the TCRdb table, and some are missing; sequencing was by immunoSEQ multiplex PCR. Here the sample spans some 96,000 clones, approximately 89% being singletons. Study results and limitations: Once two AZD1222 doses were given, Spike-specific TCR breadth and depth went up. Clonal diversity may have been underestimated, and the donors were mostly white British, with more females than males. Reportedly, nearly half of unique spike TCRs recognized epitopes outside B.1.351/B.1.1.7 mutations. Among AZD1222 vaccinees, only six were seropositive at baseline.

Germline V gives CDR1 LGHNA, CDR2 YSLEER. The CDR3 consists of 16 residues. V lost 1 base and J lost 6, with 13 bases in between. The chain links TRBV4-3 to TRBJ1-6; no firm D call. Sequenced here: peripheral blood, sampled on day 0 of MenACWY control vaccination. The clonotype originates from an adult in good health. CDR3 nucleotide sequence: TGCGCCAGCAGCCAAGGGAGTGGGGTGGGTAATTCACCCCTCCACTTT. Amino acid sequence: CASSQGSGVGNSPLHF.